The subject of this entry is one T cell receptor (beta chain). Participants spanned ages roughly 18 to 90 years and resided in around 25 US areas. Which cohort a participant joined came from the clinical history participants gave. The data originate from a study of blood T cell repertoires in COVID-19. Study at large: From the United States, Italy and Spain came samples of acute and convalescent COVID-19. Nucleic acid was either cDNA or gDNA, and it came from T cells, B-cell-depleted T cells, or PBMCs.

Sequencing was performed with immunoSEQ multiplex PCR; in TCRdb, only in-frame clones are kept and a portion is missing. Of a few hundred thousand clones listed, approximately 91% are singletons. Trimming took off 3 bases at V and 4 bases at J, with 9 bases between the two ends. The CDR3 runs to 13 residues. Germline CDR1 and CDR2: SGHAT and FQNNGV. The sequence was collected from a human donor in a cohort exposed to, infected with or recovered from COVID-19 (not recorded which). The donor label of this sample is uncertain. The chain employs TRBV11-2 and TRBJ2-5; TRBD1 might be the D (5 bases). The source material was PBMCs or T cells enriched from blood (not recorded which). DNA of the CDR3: TGTGCCAGCAGCTTTCAGGGTTTAGAGACCCAGTACTTC. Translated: CASSFQGLETQYF.